The 25 T cell receptor beta chains below come from one sample, sequenced in a study of glioma-infiltrating T cells. Using RNA template, CDR3s of TCR alpha and beta were amplified with iRepertoire arm-PCR. TCRdb re-called the multiplex PCR reads with MiXCR, one entry per CDR3 protein. The table lists some 190,000 distinct CDR3 sequences, roughly 32% of them singletons, with around 20% in the top ten. Material: glioma tissue, nonneoplastic brain tissue, or PBMCs (not recorded which). The receptors were gathered from a human donor with low-grade glioma or glioblastoma, undergoing nonglioma brain surgery, or in good health (not recorded which).

The chain has TRBV7-9 and TRBJ2-7; D gene ambiguous. This CDR3 has 14 residues. Per germline, CDR1 SEHNR and CDR2 FQNEAQ (reference sequence). V lost 2 bases to trimming and J lost 7 bases, with 15 bases between them. As DNA, the CDR3 is TGTGCCAGCAGCTTAAACGGGCCAGTCGGAGAGCAGTACTTC. Translation gives CASSLNGPVGEQYF.

The sample holds a few counts of this clonotype. The V and J genes are TRBV29-1 and TRBJ2-7, with D possibly matching TRBD1 (6 bases). Trimming took off 5 bases at V and 3 bases at J, with 14 bases between the two ends. CDR3 length: 13 amino acids. CDR1 is SQVTM and CDR2 is ANQGSEA in the germline V gene. The CDR3 loop is CSVTGIDIYEQYF. The CDR3 nucleotides are TGCAGCGTTACAGGGATCGATATCTACGAGCAGTACTTC.

Details on this clonotype: Mismatch with germline at one junction end may stem from a read error. The chain employs TRBV30 and TRBJ1-1; 7 bases are a match to TRBD1. Germline V gene sequence: CDR1 GTSNPN, CDR2 SVGIG (reference sequence). The CDR3 runs 13 residues. For the CDR3, the DNA is TGTGCCTGGATCCCAGGACAGGCCTTTGAAGCTTCCTTT. Its translation is CAWIPGQAFEASF.

Points on this clonotype: A much larger clone lies one base from this, so it may be a read error. The gene calls are TRBV19 and TRBJ1-2; the D gene is possibly TRBD1 (5 bases). The V gene's germline CDR1 is LNHDA and CDR2 SQIVND (reference sequence). The CDR3 extends over 14 amino acids. V lost 10 bases, J lost 3 bases, and 18 bases lay in between. CDR3: CATKEARVDYGYTF. Written as DNA, the CDR3 is TGTGCCACCAAAGAAGCCAGGGTCGACTATGGCTACACCTTC.

The J gene is TRBJ2-3, the V gene TRBV5-1; 8 bases match TRBD1. Germline V gene data show CDR1 as SGHRS and CDR2 as YFSETQ. This CDR3 has 17 residues. The ends lost 0 bases at V and 1 base at J; junction bases unmatched: 7. As DNA, the CDR3 is TGCGCCAGCAGCTTGGGAGGGGCGACAGGGGGCACAGATACGCAGTATTTT. Protein sequence: CASSLGGATGGTDTQYF.

The chain links TRBV7-2 to TRBJ2-7; D is tentatively TRBD1 or TRBD2 (5 bases each). From germline, CDR1 is SGHTA and CDR2 FQGNSA. The CDR3 is 14 residues long. V gave up 5 bases and J gave up 6 bases, with 17 bases separating them. Here the CDR3 reads CASSTRDGGPEQYF. As DNA, the CDR3 is TGTGCCAGCAGCACCAGGGACGGCGGCCCCGAGCAGTACTTC. Together with reference TRBV7-2 and TRBJ2-7, the CDR3 gives the full variable domain: GAGVSQSPSNKVTEKGKDVELRCDPISGHTALYWYRQSLGQGLEFLIYFQGNSAPDKSGLPSDRFSAERTGGSVSTLTIQRTQQEDSAVYLCASSTRDGGPEQYFGPGTRLTVT.

For this clonotype: At one boundary the junction diverges from the germline segment, which might be a read error. The chain carries TRBV7-2 and TRBJ2-3, with 7 bases matching TRBD1. Germline V gives CDR1 SGHTA, CDR2 FQGNSA. This CDR3 has 14 amino acids. CDR3 nucleotide sequence: TGCGCCAGCAGCTTAGACAGGGTTTATGATACGCAGTATTTT. Protein product: CASSLDRVYDTQYF.

This rearrangement joins TRBV9 to TRBJ2-1, with TRBD2 matching 9 bases. Germline CDR1 SGDLS, CDR2 YYNGEE. V shed 0 bases, J shed 12 bases, and the junction held 10 bases outside the gene matches. The CDR3 sequence is 15 residues long. CDR3 in DNA: TGTGCCAGCAGCGTAGACGGGACTAGCTTCAGTGGGCAGTTCTTC. Translated, it gives CASSVDGTSFSGQFF.

Regarding this clonotype: A much larger clone lies a single base off, so this may be a read error. CDR3 residues: CASILKHSYEQYF. The CDR3 DNA reads TGTGCCAGCATCTTAAAGCACTCCTACGAGCAGTACTTC. V and J are TRBV11-1 and TRBJ2-7, with D unresolved. Germline CDR1 and CDR2: SGHAT and FQDESV (reference sequence). CDR3 length equals 13 residues.

In this sample, this clonotype turned up a few times. The genes are TRBV19 and TRBJ2-1; 10 bases align to TRBD2. V lost 10 bases, J lost 5 bases, and 5 bases stayed unmatched. The CDR3 covers 13 residues. Germline assignment: CDR1 LNHDA and CDR2 SQIVND (reference sequence). The CDR3, as DNA: TGTGCCATAGCTAGCGGGAGTCACAATGAGCAGTTCTTC. The encoded protein is CAIASGSHNEQFF.

This clonotype turned up a few times. The J gene is TRBJ1-1, the V gene TRBV10-3; D remains ambiguous. Trimming shortened V by 5 bases and J by 3 bases, and 10 bases separated the two germline ends. This CDR3 is 13 amino acids long. Germline CDR1 is ENHRY and CDR2 is SYGVKD. CDR3 region: CAISPITDTEAFF. The CDR3 nucleotides are TGTGCCATCAGTCCAATCACAGACACTGAAGCTTTCTTT.

The chain has TRBV7-2 and TRBJ2-3; TRBD2 is a possible D gene (5 bases). This CDR3 has 13 amino acids. The V gene's germline CDR1 is SGHTA and CDR2 FQGNSA. V was pared by 2 bases and J by 4 bases, with 7 bases between. The DNA of the CDR3 is TGTGCCAGCAGCTTATTGCGGGCAGATACGCAGTATTTT. Translation gives CASSLLRADTQYF. Using reference TRBV7-2 and TRBJ2-3 for the parts outside the CDR3, the full variable domain is GAGVSQSPSNKVTEKGKDVELRCDPISGHTALYWYRQSLGQGLEFLIYFQGNSAPDKSGLPSDRFSAERTGGSVSTLTIQRTQQEDSAVYLCASSLLRADTQYFGPGTRLTVL.

In this sample, this clonotype turned up many times. This chain connects TRBV6-2 or TRBV6-3 to TRBJ2-5, with 11 bases lining up with TRBD2. The CDR3 is 16 residues long. Germline assignment: CDR1 MNHEY and CDR2 SVGEGT. J lost 0 bases, V lost 7 bases, and 7 bases had no gene match. CDR3 bases: TGTGCCAGCACCTGGACTAGCGGGTCGTACCAAGAGACCCAGTACTTC. As protein: CASTWTSGSYQETQYF.

Turning to this clonotype: This CDR3 fails to terminate in the conserved phenylalanine or tryptophan, so it likely reflects a read error. The J gene is TRBJ2-1, the V gene TRBV6-5; 9 bases agree with TRBD1. V shed 4 bases and J 9 bases; nucleotides not matched to a gene: 10. This CDR3 has 15 amino acids. Germline V CDR1 and CDR2: MNHEY, SVGAGI. CDR3 protein: CASSWGQGVLGEQFL. The DNA for the CDR3 is TGTGCCAGCAGTTGGGGACAGGGAGTTCTGGGTGAGCAGTTCCTC.

Of note for this clonotype: This could be a read error, since a much larger clone is one nucleotide away. Here the CDR3 omits its conserved ending phenylalanine or tryptophan, so a read error is the likely source. The chain recombines TRBV5-4 with TRBJ1-2; 7 bases are shared with TRBD1. Germline-derived CDR1 and CDR2 are SGHNT and YYREEE (reference sequence). CDR3 length equals 13 residues. V lost 4 bases, J lost 4 bases, and 4 bases stayed unmatched. The CDR3 nucleotides are TGTGCCAGCAGCCACCGGGACAGCTATGGCTACACCTAC. Its protein is CASSHRDSYGYTY.

As to this clonotype: This likely reflects a read error, since a far larger clone is one base away. V is TRBV2 and J is TRBJ2-5; D remains unclear. The V gene's germline CDR1 is SNHLY and CDR2 FYNNEI. This CDR3 contains 12 residues. The CDR3, as DNA: TGTGCCAGCAGTCGAGACCAAGAGACCAAGTACTTC. This sequence encodes CASSRDQETKYF.

V usage is TRBV5-4 and J usage is TRBJ2-3; no definite D call. Germline V lookup: CDR1 SGHNT, CDR2 YYREEE (reference sequence). This CDR3 is 16 amino acids long. V was trimmed by 0 bases and J by 2 bases, leaving 13 bases between them. CDR3 DNA sequence: TGTGCCAGCAGCTTGGCCCGGATGCGAGCCACAGATACGCAGTATTTT. Translation: CASSLARMRATDTQYF.

There are many counts of this clonotype. The chain recombines TRBV20-1 with TRBJ2-3; 9 bases match TRBD2. There are 16 residues in the CDR3. Trimming took 6 bases from V and 3 from J; bases not matched to a gene: 13. CDR1 DFQATT and CDR2 SNEGSKA come from the germline V gene (reference sequence). The CDR3 loop is CSAPFSGTSGTDTQYF. In nucleotides, the CDR3 is TGCAGTGCCCCGTTTAGCGGCACTAGCGGGACAGATACGCAGTATTTT.

Ten or more counts support this clonotype. The chain couples TRBV7-2 to TRBJ1-5, with 11 nucleotides matching TRBD1. Germline values: CDR1 SGHTA, CDR2 FQGNSA. The CDR3 has 14 residues. The trim removed 4 bases at V and 6 bases at J, leaving 2 bases unmatched. The CDR3 DNA sequence: TGTGCCAGCAGCTCGGACAGGGGGCTTCAGCCCCAGCATTTT. Its translation is CASSSDRGLQPQHF.

This clonotype appeared many times. The rearrangement links TRBV6-1 to TRBJ2-7; no clear D gene. V lost 5 bases and J 7 bases, leaving 9 bases between the germline ends. CDR1 is MNHNS, CDR2 SASEGT, per germline. This CDR3 is built from 11 residues. The CDR3 nucleotides read TGTGCCAGCAGTTCCCCCTGGGAGCAGTACTTC. Translation: CASSSPWEQYF.

This chain uses TRBV30 with TRBJ1-2; the D is unclear. CDR1 and CDR2 from the germline V gene are GTSNPN and SVGIG (reference sequence). V dropped 4 bases and J dropped 0 bases, with 12 bases sitting between them. The CDR3 contains 14 residues. In DNA form, the CDR3 reads TGTGCCTGGACACGTCGGGCACCTAACTATGGCTACACCTTC. This translates into CAWTRRAPNYGYTF.

This clonotype was recorded at least ten times. V gene TRBV2 combines with J gene TRBJ2-1; TRBD2 aligns across 7 bases. Trimming removed 7 bases from V and 5 bases from J; junction bases left unmatched: 5. The CDR3 extends over 13 amino acids. CDR1 and CDR2 from the germline V gene are SNHLY and FYNNEI. In nucleotides, the CDR3 is TGTGCCAGCACCCAGCGGGGCAACAATGAGCAGTTCTTC. This sequence encodes CASTQRGNNEQFF.

In the case of this clonotype: A single base separates this from a much larger clone, so it may be a read error. The genes are TRBV7-9 and TRBJ2-1; D call uncertain. The CDR3 extends over 12 amino acids. Germline CDR1 reads SEHNR; CDR2 reads FQNEAQ (reference sequence). V gave up 4 bases and J gave up 3 bases, with 4 bases separating them. CDR3 coding DNA: TGTGCCAGCAGCTACCGCTACAATGAGCAGTTCTTC. This translates into CASSYRYNEQFF.

The chain has TRBV9 and TRBJ2-2, with D possibly TRBD1 on 5 matching bases. V was clipped by 3 bases and J by 7 bases, with 13 bases between them. Germline V CDR1 and CDR2: SGDLS, YYNGEE. The CDR3 is 14 amino acids. The CDR3 is CASSEFQGGGELFF. In nucleotides, the CDR3 is TGTGCCAGCAGCGAGTTCCAGGGTGGCGGGGAGCTGTTTTTT.

This sequence joins TRBV30 and TRBJ1-5, with D hard to call. This CDR3 region has 14 residues. Trimming left V 0 bases short and J 6 bases short, with 12 bases between. The germline CDR1 and CDR2 sequences are GTSNPN and SVGIG (reference sequence). This CDR3 reads CAWSVTLALQPQHF. The DNA for the CDR3 is TGTGCCTGGAGTGTAACCCTCGCACTTCAGCCCCAGCATTTT.